The 11 T cell receptor beta chains given below trace back to one sample, sequenced in a study of cytomegalovirus exposure and HLA in healthy donors. PCR employed 60 Vbeta and 13 Jbeta primers. TCRdb's copy holds only in-frame clones and misses some; the assay was immunoSEQ multiplex PCR. The data include fewer than 100,000 clones; the top ten clones carry about 0.5%. Input material: PBMCs. These receptor sequences come from a man between 45 and 60 years old in good health and CMV-seronegative.

As DNA, the CDR3 is TGTGCCTGGAGTACCCGACAGTACTATGGCTACACCTTC. It yields the protein CAWSTRQYYGYTF. J is TRBJ1-2 and V is TRBV30; D might be TRBD1 (5 bases). V was pared by 2 bases and J by 3 bases, with 10 bases between. This CDR3 is 13 amino acids long. Germline lookup yields CDR1 GTSNPN and CDR2 SVGIG (reference sequence).

This chain links TRBV7-2 with TRBJ2-1, with 8 bases identical to TRBD1. The germline CDR1 and CDR2 sequences are SGHTA and FQGNSA. The CDR3 runs 14 residues. Unmatched junction bases numbered 13, after V lost 4 bases and J lost 14 bases. CDR3 nucleotide sequence: TGTGCCAGCAGCTCCCCCATGCCACAGGGGGAAAAGTTCTTC. Translation: CASSSPMPQGEKFF.

The chain employs TRBV10-3 and TRBJ2-1; D possibly corresponds to TRBD1 (5 bases). Trimming removed 7 bases at V and 8 bases at J, with 21 bases between. The CDR3 sequence is 15 residues long. The germline gives CDR1 ENHRY, CDR2 SYGVKD. CDR3 bases: TGTGCCATCAACCAGGGAACTGGCGTTCGGTATGAGCAGTTCTTC. This sequence encodes CAINQGTGVRYEQFF.

The chain joins TRBV30 to TRBJ1-6; D might be TRBD1 (5 bases). The CDR3 covers 16 residues. Deletions cut 1 base from V and 0 bases from J, with 10 bases between. The germline gives CDR1 GTSNPN, CDR2 SVGIG (reference sequence). The CDR3, as DNA: TGTGCCTGGAGTGAGGGGCACAGCTCCTATAATTCACCCCTCCACTTT. Translated, it gives CAWSEGHSSYNSPLHF. The full variable domain, with the rest looked up from reference TRBV30 and TRBJ1-6, is SQTIHQWPATLVQPVGSPLSLECTVEGTSNPNLYWYRQAAGRGLQLLFYSVGIGQISSEVPQNLSASRPQDRQFILSSKKLLLSDSGFYLCAWSEGHSSYNSPLHFGNGTRLTVT.

The chain couples TRBV6-5 to TRBJ2-1; 10 bases map to TRBD2. Trimming cost V 4 bases and J 7 bases; bases outside gene matches: 7. The V gene's germline CDR1 is MNHEY and CDR2 SVGAGI. This CDR3 region has 15 residues. Here the CDR3 reads CASSSKRGGRNEQFF. The CDR3 DNA reads TGTGCCAGCAGTTCTAAGCGGGGGGGCCGGAATGAGCAGTTCTTC.

This chain joins TRBV2 and TRBJ1-1; no definite D call. Germline V lookup: CDR1 SNHLY, CDR2 FYNNEI. The CDR3 has 13 amino acids. The ends were cut back, 3 bases at V and 0 bases at J, with 5 bases in the middle. CDR3 residues: CASSDELNTEAFF. CDR3 nucleotides: TGTGCCAGCAGTGACGAGCTGAACACTGAAGCTTTCTTT.

V and J are TRBV14 and TRBJ1-1, with 7 bases lining up with TRBD1. CDR3 size: 12 residues. CDR1 and CDR2 from the germline V gene are SGHDN and FVKESK. V was pared by 2 bases and J by 8 bases, with 2 bases of the junction left unmatched. The CDR3 nucleotides read TGTGCCAGCAGCCAAAACAGGGGAGAAGCTTTCTTT. Translation: CASSQNRGEAFF. Complete variable domain (other parts from reference TRBV14 and TRBJ1-1): EAGVTQFPSHSVIEKGQTVTLRCDPISGHDNLYWYRRVMGKEIKFLLHFVKESKQDESGMPNNRFLAERTGGTYSTLKVQPAELEDSGVYFCASSQNRGEAFFGQGTRLTVV.

V usage is TRBV5-1 and J usage is TRBJ1-6, with 7 bases identical to TRBD1. Germline-derived CDR1 and CDR2 are SGHRS and YFSETQ. J was trimmed by 10 bases and V by 4 bases; bases with no gene match: 11. The CDR3 spans 15 residues. DNA of the CDR3: TGCGCCAGCAGCATAGGGGGCCAGCTTGCCTCACCCCTCCACTTT. This encodes CASSIGGQLASPLHF.

CDR3 sequence: CASSPRGLVNQPQHF. The DNA of the CDR3 is TGTGCCAGCTCACCGAGGGGGCTAGTCAATCAGCCCCAGCATTTT. This rearrangement joins TRBV18 to TRBJ1-5; 7 positions match TRBD1. With 3 bases clipped from V and 3 bases from J, the junction kept 5 bases outside the gene matches. The CDR3 extends over 15 amino acids. Germline CDR1 reads KGHSH; CDR2 reads LQKENI.

The V gene is TRBV25-1, the J gene TRBJ2-1, with a weak D call TRBD1 (6 bases). The ends were cut back, 3 bases at V and 4 bases at J, with 16 bases in the middle. CDR1 is MGHDK and CDR2 is SYGVNS in the germline V gene. The CDR3 length is 16 residues. The CDR3 spells CASSEYREFRYNEQFF. In DNA, the CDR3 is TGTGCCAGCAGTGAGTACAGGGAGTTTAGATACAATGAGCAGTTCTTC.

The chain couples TRBV19 to TRBJ2-7; maybe TRBD2 (5 bases). Per the germline V gene, CDR1 is LNHDA and CDR2 is SQIVND (reference sequence). The CDR3 consists of 14 residues. Trimming removed 5 bases at V and 4 bases at J, with 15 bases between. As DNA, the CDR3 is TGTGCCAGTAGTCCCAGGACGACTACGTACGAGCAGTACTTC. Translating it yields CASSPRTTTYEQYF.